In its sample, the clone carrying this TCR beta chain was seen a few times. Its antigen is not known. This entry comes from a study of CD8 T cells in ankylosing spondylitis. Overall study findings and caveats: One TCR beta motif, made up of under ten highly homologous variants, appeared characteristic of ankylosing spondylitis blood. Disease-linked clones displayed a CD8+ phenotype and appeared relatively rarely in peripheral blood.

For TCR beta, libraries came from quantitative 5'-RACE with molecular barcodes. TCRdb reprocessed the 5' RACE reads via MiXCR and lists one record per CDR3 protein. The data contain about 360,000 distinct CDR3 sequences, 20% to 25% of them seen just once; the ten biggest clones take up around 13%. Sample: blood, either unsorted or a sorted T cell fraction (not recorded which). The sequence came from a male donor with ankylosing spondylitis or in good health (not recorded which).

CDR3 in amino acids: CASSTPRTGLGNEQFF. The CDR3 DNA is TGTGCCAGCAGCACTCCTCGGACAGGGTTGGGCAATGAGCAGTTCTTC. The chain combines TRBV9 with TRBJ2-1; 8 bases line up with TRBD1. J was trimmed by 6 bases and V by 4 bases; bases with no gene match: 12. CDR1 and CDR2 (germline): SGDLS, YYNGEE. The CDR3 has 16 residues.